The sequence of this TCR beta chain was determined in a study of blood T cell repertoires in COVID-19. About the study: Spain, Italy and the United States supplied samples that represented acute and convalescent COVID-19. Sample material is recorded as cDNA or gDNA derived from T cells, B-cell-depleted T cells, or PBMCs.

CDR3 length equals 14 residues. Germline V gene sequence: CDR1 KGHSH, CDR2 LQKENI. V was shortened by 6 bases and J by 1 base, with 10 bases between the two germline ends. TCRdb keeps only in-frame clones here, not all; method: immunoSEQ multiplex PCR. The data show hundreds of thousands of clones, roughly 90% seen once. Sequences were obtained from peripheral blood. The receptor was derived from a woman aged 45-60 years with active or convalescent COVID-19. The chain couples TRBV18 to TRBJ1-5; weak D call: TRBD1 (6 bases). CDR3: CASSLGASNQPQHF. CDR3 nucleotides: TGTGCCAGCTCCTTGGGGGCAAGCAATCAGCCCCAGCATTTT.